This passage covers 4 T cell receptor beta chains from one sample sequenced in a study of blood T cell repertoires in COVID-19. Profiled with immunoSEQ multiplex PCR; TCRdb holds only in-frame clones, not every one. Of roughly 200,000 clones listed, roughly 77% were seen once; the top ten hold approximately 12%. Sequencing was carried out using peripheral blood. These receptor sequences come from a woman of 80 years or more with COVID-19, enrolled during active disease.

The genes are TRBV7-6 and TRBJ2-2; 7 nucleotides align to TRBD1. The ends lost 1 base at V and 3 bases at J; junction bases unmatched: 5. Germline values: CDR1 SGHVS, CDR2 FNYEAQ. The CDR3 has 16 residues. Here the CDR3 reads CASSLGGGQYTGELFF. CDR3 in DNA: TGTGCCAGCAGCTTAGGAGGGGGACAGTACACCGGGGAGCTGTTTTTT.

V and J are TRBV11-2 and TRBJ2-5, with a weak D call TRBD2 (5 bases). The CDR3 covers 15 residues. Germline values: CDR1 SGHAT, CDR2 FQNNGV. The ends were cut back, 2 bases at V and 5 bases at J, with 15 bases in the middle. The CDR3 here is CASSLNPEAQETQYF. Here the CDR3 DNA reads TGTGCCAGCAGCTTAAATCCGGAGGCACAGGAGACCCAGTACTTC.

CDR3 residues: CASSQGHIPNSPLHF. The CDR3 nucleotides read TGTGCCAGCAGCCAAGGGCACATACCTAATTCACCCCTCCACTTT. J is TRBJ1-6 and V is TRBV3-1 (or the pseudogene TRBV3-2), with D unresolved. V shed 1 base and J shed 6 bases, with 10 bases lying between them. The length of the CDR3 is 15 residues. Per the germline V gene, CDR1 is LGHDT and CDR2 is YNNKEL (reference sequence).

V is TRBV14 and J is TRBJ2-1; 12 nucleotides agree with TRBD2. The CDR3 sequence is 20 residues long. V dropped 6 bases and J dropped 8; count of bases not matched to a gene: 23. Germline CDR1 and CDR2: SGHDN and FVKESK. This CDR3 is CASRPIEWASGRALSYEQFF. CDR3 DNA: TGTGCCAGCAGACCGATCGAGTGGGCTAGCGGGAGGGCCTTGTCCTATGAGCAGTTCTTC.